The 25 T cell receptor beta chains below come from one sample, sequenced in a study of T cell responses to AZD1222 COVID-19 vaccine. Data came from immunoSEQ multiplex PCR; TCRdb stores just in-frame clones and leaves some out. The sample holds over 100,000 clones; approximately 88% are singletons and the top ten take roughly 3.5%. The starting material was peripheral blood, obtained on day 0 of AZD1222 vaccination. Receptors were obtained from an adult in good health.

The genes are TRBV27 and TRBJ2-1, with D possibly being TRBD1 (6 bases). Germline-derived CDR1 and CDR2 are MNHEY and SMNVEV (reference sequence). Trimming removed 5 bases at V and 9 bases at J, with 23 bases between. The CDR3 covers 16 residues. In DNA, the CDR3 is TGTGCCAGCAGTAAGACATCCTTACAGGGAGCCGGTGAGCAGTTCTTC. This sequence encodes CASSKTSLQGAGEQFF.

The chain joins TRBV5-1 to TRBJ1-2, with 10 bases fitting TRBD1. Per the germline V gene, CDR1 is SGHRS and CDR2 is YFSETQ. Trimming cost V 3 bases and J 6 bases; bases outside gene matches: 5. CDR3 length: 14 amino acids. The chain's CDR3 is CASSSDRGRNGYTF. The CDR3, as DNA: TGCGCCAGCAGCTCGGACAGGGGGAGAAATGGCTACACCTTC.

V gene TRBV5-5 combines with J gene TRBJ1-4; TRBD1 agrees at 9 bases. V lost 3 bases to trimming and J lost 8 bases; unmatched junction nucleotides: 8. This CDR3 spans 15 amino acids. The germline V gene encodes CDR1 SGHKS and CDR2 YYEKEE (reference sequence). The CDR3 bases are TGTGCCAGCAGCTCAACAGGGGGCCCAGGCGAAAAACTGTTTTTT. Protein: CASSSTGGPGEKLFF.

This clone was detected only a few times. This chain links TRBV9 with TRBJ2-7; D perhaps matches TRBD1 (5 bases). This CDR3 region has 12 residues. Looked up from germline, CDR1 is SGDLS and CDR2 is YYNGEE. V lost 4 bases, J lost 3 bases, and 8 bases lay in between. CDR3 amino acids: CASSLGDYEQYF. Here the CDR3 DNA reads TGTGCCAGCAGCCTAGGGGACTACGAGCAGTACTTC.

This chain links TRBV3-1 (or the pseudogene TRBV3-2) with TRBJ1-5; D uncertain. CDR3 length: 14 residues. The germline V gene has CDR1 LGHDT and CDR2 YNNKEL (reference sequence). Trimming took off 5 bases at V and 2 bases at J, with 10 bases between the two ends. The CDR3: CASSAERGNQPQHF. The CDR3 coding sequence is TGTGCCAGCAGCGCCGAGAGGGGCAATCAGCCCCAGCATTTT.

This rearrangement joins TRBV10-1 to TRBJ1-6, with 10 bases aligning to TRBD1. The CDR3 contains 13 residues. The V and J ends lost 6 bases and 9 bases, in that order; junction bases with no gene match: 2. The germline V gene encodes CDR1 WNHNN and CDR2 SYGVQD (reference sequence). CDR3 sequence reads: CASRTGGGSPLHF. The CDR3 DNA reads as TGCGCCAGCAGGACAGGGGGCGGTTCACCCCTCCACTTT.

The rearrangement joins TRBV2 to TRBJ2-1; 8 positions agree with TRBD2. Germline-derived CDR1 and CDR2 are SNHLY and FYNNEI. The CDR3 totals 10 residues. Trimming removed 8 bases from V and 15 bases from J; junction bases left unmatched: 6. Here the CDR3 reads CASFGTRGFF. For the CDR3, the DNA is TGTGCCAGCTTTGGGACTAGGGGGTTCTTC. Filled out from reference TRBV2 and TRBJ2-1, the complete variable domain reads EPEVTQTPSHQVTQMGQEVILRCVPISNHLYFYWYRQILGQKVEFLVSFYNNEISEKSEIFDDQFSVERPDGSNFTLKIRSTKLEDSAMYFCASFGTRGFFGPGTRLTVL.

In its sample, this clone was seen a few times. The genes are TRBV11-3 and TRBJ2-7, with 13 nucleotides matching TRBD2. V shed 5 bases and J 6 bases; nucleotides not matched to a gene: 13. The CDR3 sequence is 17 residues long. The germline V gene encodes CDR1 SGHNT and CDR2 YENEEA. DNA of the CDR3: TGTGCCAGCAGCCCCGGACTAGCGGGGGTCCCCCTCGGCGAGCAGTACTTC. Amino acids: CASSPGLAGVPLGEQYF.

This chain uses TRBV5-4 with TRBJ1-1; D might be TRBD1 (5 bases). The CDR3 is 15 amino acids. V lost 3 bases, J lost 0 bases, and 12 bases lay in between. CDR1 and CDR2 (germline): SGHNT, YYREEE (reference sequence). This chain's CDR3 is CASSSEGLLNTEAFF. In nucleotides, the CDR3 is TGTGCCAGCAGCTCGGAGGGGCTATTGAACACTGAAGCTTTCTTT. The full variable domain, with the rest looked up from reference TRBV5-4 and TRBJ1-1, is ETGVTQSPTHLIKTRGQQVTLRCSSQSGHNTVSWYQQALGQGPQFIFQYYREEENGRGNFPPRFSGLQFPNYSSELNVNALELDDSALYLCASSSEGLLNTEAFFGQGTRLTVV.

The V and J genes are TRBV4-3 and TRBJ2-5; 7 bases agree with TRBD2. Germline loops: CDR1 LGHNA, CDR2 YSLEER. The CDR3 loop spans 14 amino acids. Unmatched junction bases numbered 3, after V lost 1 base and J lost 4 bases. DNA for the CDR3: TGCGCCAGCAGCCAAGGCGGGACTACAGAGACCCAGTACTTC. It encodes CASSQGGTTETQYF.

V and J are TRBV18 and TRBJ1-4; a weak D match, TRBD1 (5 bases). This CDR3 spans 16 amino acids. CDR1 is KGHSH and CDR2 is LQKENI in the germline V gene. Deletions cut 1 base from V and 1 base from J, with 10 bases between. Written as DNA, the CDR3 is TGTGCCAGCTCACCACAACCAACAGGAACTAATGAAAAACTGTTTTTT. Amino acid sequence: CASSPQPTGTNEKLFF.

The CDR3 region has the DNA TGCGCCAGCAGCTTGGGTATGGCTAGCACTGAAGCTTTCTTT. Protein sequence: CASSLGMASTEAFF. This chain connects TRBV5-1 to TRBJ1-1; D gene unclear. Trimming left V 0 bases short and J 4 bases short, with 10 bases between. Germline CDR1 and CDR2: SGHRS and YFSETQ. This CDR3 contains 14 residues. Combining the CDR3 with reference TRBV5-1 and TRBJ1-1 gives the whole variable domain KAGVTQTPRYLIKTRGQQVTLSCSPISGHRSVSWYQQTPGQGLQFLFEYFSETQRNKGNFPGRFSGRQFSNSRSEMNVSTLELGDSALYLCASSLGMASTEAFFGQGTRLTVV.

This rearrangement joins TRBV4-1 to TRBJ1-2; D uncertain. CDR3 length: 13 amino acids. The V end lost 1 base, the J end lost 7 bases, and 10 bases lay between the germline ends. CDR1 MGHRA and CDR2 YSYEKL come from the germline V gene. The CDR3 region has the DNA TGCGCCAGCAGCCAAGGCCCTTCGGCTGGCTACACCTTC. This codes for CASSQGPSAGYTF.

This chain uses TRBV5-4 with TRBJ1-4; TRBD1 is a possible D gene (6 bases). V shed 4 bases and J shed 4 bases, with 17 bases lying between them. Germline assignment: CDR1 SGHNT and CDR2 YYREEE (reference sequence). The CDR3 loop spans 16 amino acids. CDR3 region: CASSPEPGEGNEKLFF. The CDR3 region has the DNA TGTGCCAGCAGCCCAGAACCAGGGGAGGGTAATGAAAAACTGTTTTTT.

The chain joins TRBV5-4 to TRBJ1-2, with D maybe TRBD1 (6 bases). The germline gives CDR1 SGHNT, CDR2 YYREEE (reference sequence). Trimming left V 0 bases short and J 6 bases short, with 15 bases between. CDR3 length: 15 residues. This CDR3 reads CASSLDRGQSDGYTF. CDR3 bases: TGTGCCAGCAGCTTGGACCGGGGGCAATCGGATGGCTACACCTTC.

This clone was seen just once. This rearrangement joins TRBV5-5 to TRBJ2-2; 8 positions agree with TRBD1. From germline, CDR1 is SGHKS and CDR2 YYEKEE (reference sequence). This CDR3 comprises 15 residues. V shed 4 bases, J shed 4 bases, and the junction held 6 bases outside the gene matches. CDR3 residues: CASSPQGAGTGELFF. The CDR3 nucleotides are TGTGCCAGCAGCCCCCAGGGGGCGGGCACCGGGGAGCTGTTTTTT.

The CDR3 nucleotides read TGTGCCAGCAGCCCCCTCACGGGTAGCAACACTGAAGCTTTCTTT. Protein sequence: CASSPLTGSNTEAFF. V usage is TRBV4-2 and J usage is TRBJ1-1, with no clear D. This CDR3 is 15 amino acids long. Germline-derived CDR1 and CDR2 are LGHNA and YNFKEQ. The ends were cut back, 4 bases at V and 2 bases at J, with 14 bases in the middle.

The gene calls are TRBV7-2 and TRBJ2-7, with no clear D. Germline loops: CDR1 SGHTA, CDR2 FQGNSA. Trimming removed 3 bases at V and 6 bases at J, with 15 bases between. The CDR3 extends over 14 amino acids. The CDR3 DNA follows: TGTGCCAGCAGCTTTCCCGCTGGTCCCAGCGAGCAGTACTTC. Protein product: CASSFPAGPSEQYF.

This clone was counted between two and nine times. CDR3 nucleotides: TGCGCCAGCAGCCTCGGGACGGAGGGTGGCTACACCTTC. Protein: CASSLGTEGGYTF. This sequence joins TRBV4-1 and TRBJ1-2; perhaps TRBD1 as D (5 bases). This CDR3 contains 13 residues. CDR1 is MGHRA, CDR2 YSYEKL, per germline. V dropped 4 bases and J dropped 7 bases, with 13 bases sitting between them.

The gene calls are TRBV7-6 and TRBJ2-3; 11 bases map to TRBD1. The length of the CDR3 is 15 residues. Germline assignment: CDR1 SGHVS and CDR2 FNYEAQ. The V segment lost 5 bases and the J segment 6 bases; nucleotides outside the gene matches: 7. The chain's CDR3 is CASSQMGTGGDTQYF. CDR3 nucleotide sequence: TGTGCCAGCAGCCAAATGGGGACAGGGGGGGATACGCAGTATTTT.

The CDR3 sequence is CASSPRARREFDEQYF. The CDR3 bases are TGTGCCAGCAGCCCAAGGGCACGCAGGGAGTTTGACGAGCAGTACTTC. V is TRBV7-9 and J is TRBJ2-7, with D perhaps being TRBD1 or TRBD2 (5 bases each). CDR1 is SEHNR, CDR2 FQNEAQ, per germline (reference sequence). V gave up 5 bases and J gave up 5 bases, with 22 bases separating them. The CDR3 contains 16 residues.

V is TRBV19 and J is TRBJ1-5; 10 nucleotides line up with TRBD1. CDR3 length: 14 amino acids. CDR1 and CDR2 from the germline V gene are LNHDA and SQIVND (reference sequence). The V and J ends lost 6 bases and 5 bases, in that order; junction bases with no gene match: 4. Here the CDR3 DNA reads TGTGCCAGTAGCCCGGGACAGGGGTATCAGCCCCAGCATTTT. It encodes CASSPGQGYQPQHF.

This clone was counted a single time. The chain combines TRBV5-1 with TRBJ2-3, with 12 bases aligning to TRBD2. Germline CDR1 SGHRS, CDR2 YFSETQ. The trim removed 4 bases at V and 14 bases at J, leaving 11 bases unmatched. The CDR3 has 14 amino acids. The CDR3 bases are TGCGCCAGCAGCGGACTAGCGGGGATACTTGATATGTATTTT. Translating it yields CASSGLAGILDMYF.

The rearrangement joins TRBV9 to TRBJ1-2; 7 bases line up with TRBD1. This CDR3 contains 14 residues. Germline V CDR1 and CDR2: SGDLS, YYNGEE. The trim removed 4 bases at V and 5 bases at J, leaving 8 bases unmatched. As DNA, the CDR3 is TGTGCCAGCAGCACACCGGGACAGAGTTATGGCTACACCTTC. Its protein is CASSTPGQSYGYTF. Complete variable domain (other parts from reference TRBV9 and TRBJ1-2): DSGVTQTPKHLITATGQRVTLRCSPRSGDLSVYWYQQSLDQGLQFLIQYYNGEERAKGNILERFSAQQFPDLHSELNLSSLELGDSALYFCASSTPGQSYGYTFGSGTRLTVV.

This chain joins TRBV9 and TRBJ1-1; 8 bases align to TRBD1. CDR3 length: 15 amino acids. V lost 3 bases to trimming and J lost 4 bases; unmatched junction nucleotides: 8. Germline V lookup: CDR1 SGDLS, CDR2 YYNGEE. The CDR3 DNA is TGTGCCAGCAGCGCCCAGGGGGCTGGGAGCACTGAAGCTTTCTTT. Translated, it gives CASSAQGAGSTEAFF.